This TCR beta chain came from a study of T-cell memory formation after mild COVID-19. Study-level background: Largely donor-specific TCR clusters were found.

The CDR3 has 12 residues. Germline CDR1 reads SQVTM; CDR2 reads ANQGSEA. Trimming stripped 7 bases from V and 3 bases from J, with 12 bases between. Regarding the study as a whole: Contracting clones, day 15 to 85, had balanced CD4/CD8, and later expanders favored CD4+.

Constant-segment primers served in 5'RACE that generated TCR alpha and TCR beta cDNA libraries bearing sample barcodes and UMIs. MiXCR was run by TCRdb on the 5' RACE reads, yielding one entry per CDR3 protein. The sample records roughly 580,000 distinct CDR3 sequences, roughly 18% being singletons. This clonotype was detected only a few times. What it binds is not known. The rearrangement joins TRBV29-1 to TRBJ2-5; maybe TRBD2 (5 bases). The specimen sequenced was PBMCs or a T cell subset sorted from them (not recorded which). The TCR was taken from an adult woman who had mild COVID-19 (a few samples of this study predate the infection). Cell type and time point are not known. The CDR3 coding sequence is TGCAGCGCGACGAGGGTTGAAGAGACCCAGTACTTC. Translated: CSATRVEETQYF.